Listed below are T cell receptor beta chains from one sample, sequenced in a study of T cell responses to AZD1222 COVID-19 vaccine. Profiled with immunoSEQ multiplex PCR; TCRdb holds only in-frame clones, not every one. In the table there are some 96,000 clones, 87% of which are singletons. Here the sequenced sample was peripheral blood, taken on day 0 of MenACWY control vaccination. These receptors were collected from an adult in good health. CDR3s leave out the opening cysteine and the closing phenylalanine or tryptophan. Each record gives: clone size, D gene, V gene, J gene, CDR3 protein. D genes are given only for firm matches. Only some rows state a clone size, as once, few, many or a class for expanded clones.

.	TRBD1	TRBV2	TRBJ2-3	ASTRTGEGYSTQY
.	.	TRBV18	TRBJ1-5	ASSPGGFPQH
.	.	TRBV4-2	TRBJ1-4	ASSLAGINEKLF
.	.	TRBV11-3	TRBJ1-1	ASSPRGGNTEAF
.	.	TRBV4-1	TRBJ1-1	ASSHTRVNTEAF
.	.	TRBV6-2/TRBV6-3	TRBJ1-2	ASSYKGNYGYT
.	.	TRBV11-2	TRBJ1-5	ASSLELVQPQH
.	.	TRBV18	TRBJ2-5	ASSLTRDETQY
once	.	TRBV4-1	TRBJ2-7	ASSPSPGRRYEQY
.	.	TRBV28	TRBJ1-5	ASSRDGDQPQH